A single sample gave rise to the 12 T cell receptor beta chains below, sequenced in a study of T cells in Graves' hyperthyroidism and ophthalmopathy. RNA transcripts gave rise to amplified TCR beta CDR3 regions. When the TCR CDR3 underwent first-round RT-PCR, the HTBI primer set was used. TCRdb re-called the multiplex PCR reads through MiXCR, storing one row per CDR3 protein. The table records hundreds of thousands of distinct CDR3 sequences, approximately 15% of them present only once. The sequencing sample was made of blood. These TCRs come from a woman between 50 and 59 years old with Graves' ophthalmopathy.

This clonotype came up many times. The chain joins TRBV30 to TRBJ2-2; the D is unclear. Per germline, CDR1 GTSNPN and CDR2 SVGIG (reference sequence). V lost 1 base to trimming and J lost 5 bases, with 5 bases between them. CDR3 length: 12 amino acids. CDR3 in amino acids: CAWSGRTGELFF. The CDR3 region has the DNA TGTGCCTGGAGTGGGCGAACCGGGGAGCTGTTTTTT.

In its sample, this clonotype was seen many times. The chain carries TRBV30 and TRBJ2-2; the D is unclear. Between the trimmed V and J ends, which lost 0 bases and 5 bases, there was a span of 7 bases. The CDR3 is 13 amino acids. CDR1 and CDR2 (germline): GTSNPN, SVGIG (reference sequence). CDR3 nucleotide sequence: TGTGCCTGGAGTGTGGGTTGGACCGGGGAGCTGTTTTTT. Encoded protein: CAWSVGWTGELFF. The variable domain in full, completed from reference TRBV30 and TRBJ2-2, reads SQTIHQWPATLVQPVGSPLSLECTVEGTSNPNLYWYRQAAGRGLQLLFYSVGIGQISSEVPQNLSASRPQDRQFILSSKKLLLSDSGFYLCAWSVGWTGELFFGEGSRLTVL.

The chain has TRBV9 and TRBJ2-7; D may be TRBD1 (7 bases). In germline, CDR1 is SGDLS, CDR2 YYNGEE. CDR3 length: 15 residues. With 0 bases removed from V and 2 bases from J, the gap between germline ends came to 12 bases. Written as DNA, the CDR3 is TGTGCCAGCAGCGTAGCCCAGGGGGGTCCCTACGAGCAGTACTTC. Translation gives CASSVAQGGPYEQYF. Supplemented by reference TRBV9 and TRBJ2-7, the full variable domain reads DSGVTQTPKHLITATGQRVTLRCSPRSGDLSVYWYQQSLDQGLQFLIQYYNGEERAKGNILERFSAQQFPDLHSELNLSSLELGDSALYFCASSVAQGGPYEQYFGPGTRLTVT.

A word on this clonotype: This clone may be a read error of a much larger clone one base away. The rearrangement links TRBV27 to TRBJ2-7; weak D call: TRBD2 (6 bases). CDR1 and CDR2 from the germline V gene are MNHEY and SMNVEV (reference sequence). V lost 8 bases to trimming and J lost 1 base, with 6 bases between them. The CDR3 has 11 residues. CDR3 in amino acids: CASAGSYEQYF. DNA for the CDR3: TGTGCCAGCGCGGGGTCCTACGAGCAGTACTTC.

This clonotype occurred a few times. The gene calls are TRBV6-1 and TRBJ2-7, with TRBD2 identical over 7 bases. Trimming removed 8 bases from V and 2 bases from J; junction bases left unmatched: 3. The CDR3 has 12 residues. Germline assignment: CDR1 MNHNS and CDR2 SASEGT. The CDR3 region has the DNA TGTGCCAGCGACGGGACTACCTACGAGCAGTACTTC. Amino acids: CASDGTTYEQYF.

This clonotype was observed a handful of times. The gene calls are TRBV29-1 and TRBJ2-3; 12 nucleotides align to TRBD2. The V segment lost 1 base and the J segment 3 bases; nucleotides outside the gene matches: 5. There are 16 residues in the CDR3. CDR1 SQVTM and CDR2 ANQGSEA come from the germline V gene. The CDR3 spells CSVEGLAGVLTDTQYF. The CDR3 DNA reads TGCAGCGTTGAAGGACTAGCGGGAGTGTTGACAGATACGCAGTATTTT.

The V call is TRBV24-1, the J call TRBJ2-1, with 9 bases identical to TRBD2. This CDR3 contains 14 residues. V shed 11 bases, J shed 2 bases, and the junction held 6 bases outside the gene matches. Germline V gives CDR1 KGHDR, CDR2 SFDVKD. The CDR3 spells CASASGGTYNEQFF. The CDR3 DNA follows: TGTGCCAGCGCGAGCGGGGGGACCTACAATGAGCAGTTCTTC.

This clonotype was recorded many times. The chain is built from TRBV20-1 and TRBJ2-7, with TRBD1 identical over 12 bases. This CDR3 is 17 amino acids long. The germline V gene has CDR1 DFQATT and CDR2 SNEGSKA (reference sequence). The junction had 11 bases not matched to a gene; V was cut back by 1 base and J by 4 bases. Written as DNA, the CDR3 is TGCAGTGCTAGAGCCACATCCGGGACAGGGGGCAGGTACGAGCAGTACTTC. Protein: CSARATSGTGGRYEQYF.

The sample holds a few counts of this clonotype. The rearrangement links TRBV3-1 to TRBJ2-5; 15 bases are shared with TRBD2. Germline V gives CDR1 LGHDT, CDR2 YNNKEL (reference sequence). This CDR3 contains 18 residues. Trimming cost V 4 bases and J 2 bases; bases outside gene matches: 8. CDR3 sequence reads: CASSRTSGREIGQETQYF. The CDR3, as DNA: TGTGCCAGCAGCCGGACTAGCGGGAGGGAAATTGGGCAAGAGACCCAGTACTTC.

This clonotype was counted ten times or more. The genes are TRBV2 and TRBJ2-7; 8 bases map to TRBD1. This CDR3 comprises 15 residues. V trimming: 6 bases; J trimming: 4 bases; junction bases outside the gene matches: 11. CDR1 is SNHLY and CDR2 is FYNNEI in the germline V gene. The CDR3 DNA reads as TGTGCCAGCAGGAAGGACAGGGCGGTGATATACGAGCAGTACTTC. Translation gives CASRKDRAVIYEQYF.

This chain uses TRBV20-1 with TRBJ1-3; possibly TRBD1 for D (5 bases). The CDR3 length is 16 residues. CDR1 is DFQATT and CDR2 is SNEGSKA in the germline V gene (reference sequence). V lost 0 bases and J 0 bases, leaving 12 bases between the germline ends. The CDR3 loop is CSARDSQAFSGNTIYF. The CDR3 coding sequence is TGCAGTGCTAGAGATTCACAGGCCTTCTCTGGAAACACCATATATTTT.

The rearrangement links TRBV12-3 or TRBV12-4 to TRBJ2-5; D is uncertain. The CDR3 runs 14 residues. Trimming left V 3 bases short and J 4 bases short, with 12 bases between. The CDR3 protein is CASSLRRFGETQYF. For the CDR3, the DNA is TGTGCCAGCAGTTTGAGGCGATTCGGAGAGACCCAGTACTTC.